A single sample gave rise to the 30 T cell receptor beta chains below, sequenced in a study of follicular helper T cells after annual influenza vaccination. Time point given: 2015-2016 season, 7 days after influenza vaccination. Some clones are missing from TCRdb's copy, which holds only in-frame ones; the method was immunoSEQ multiplex PCR. The table lists 6,500 to 8,000 clones, about 88% of them singletons. The specimen was CXCR5+ CD38- circulating T follicular helper cells from blood, collected 7 days after influenza vaccination. Indicated subset: circulating Tfh, non-naive CD4+CXCR5+PD-1+ (ICOS+CD38+ or ICOS-CD38-). The receptors stem from an adult who received the influenza vaccine.

This clone was picked up a small number of times. This chain uses TRBV7-7 with TRBJ2-5; the match to TRBD2 covers 14 bases. Trimming cost V 4 bases and J 5 bases; bases outside gene matches: 9. CDR3 length: 17 amino acids. The germline gives CDR1 SSHAT, CDR2 FNYEAQ (reference sequence). The CDR3 DNA reads as TGTGCCAGCAGCTCCGGGACTAGCGGGAGAATTACGGAGACCCAGTACTTC. Protein product: CASSSGTSGRITETQYF.

The chain carries TRBV9 and TRBJ2-3; 8 nucleotides line up with TRBD2. CDR1 and CDR2 from the germline V gene are SGDLS and YYNGEE. After removal of 0 bases from V and 1 base from J, the junction contained 4 bases not matched to a gene. This CDR3 is built from 16 residues. The CDR3 reads CASSVVSSGGTDTQYF. The CDR3 region has the DNA TGTGCCAGCAGCGTAGTTAGTAGCGGGGGCACAGATACGCAGTATTTT.

There are a few counts of this clone. The V gene is TRBV6-6, the J gene TRBJ2-3, with D tentatively TRBD1 (6 bases). V lost 4 bases to trimming and J lost 2 bases, with 10 bases between them. CDR1 is MNHNY and CDR2 is SVGAGI in the germline V gene (reference sequence). The CDR3 sequence is 14 residues long. The CDR3 region has the DNA TGTGCCAGCAGTTCGGGACACTCCACAGATACGCAGTATTTT. This codes for CASSSGHSTDTQYF.

The chain recombines TRBV27 with TRBJ2-1, with 8 bases fitting TRBD2. Germline V lookup: CDR1 MNHEY, CDR2 SMNVEV (reference sequence). Germline trimming cut 4 bases from V and 4 bases from J; bases unmatched to any gene: 6. The CDR3 is made up of 15 amino acids. The CDR3 nucleotides read TGTGCCAGCAGTTCAAGCGGGAGAGGGTACAATGAGCAGTTCTTC. This encodes CASSSSGRGYNEQFF.

The chain links TRBV30 to TRBJ2-7; 7 nucleotides match TRBD2. Germline V gene sequence: CDR1 GTSNPN, CDR2 SVGIG (reference sequence). Trimming at V came to 8 bases and at J to 10 bases, leaving 17 bases not matched to a gene. The CDR3 loop spans 13 amino acids. CDR3 sequence reads: CAQTLRESDLQYF. The CDR3 nucleotides read TGTGCCCAAACCCTGCGGGAGTCGGACCTACAGTACTTC.

The V call is TRBV5-4, the J call TRBJ1-1; weak D call: TRBD1 (5 bases). The CDR3 totals 13 residues. With 5 bases removed from V and 5 bases from J, the gap between germline ends came to 13 bases. CDR1 SGHNT and CDR2 YYREEE come from the germline V gene (reference sequence). In nucleotides, the CDR3 is TGTGCCAGCAGTTCGAACCAGGGAACTGAAGCTTTCTTT. Protein: CASSSNQGTEAFF. The whole variable domain, filled in from reference TRBV5-4 and TRBJ1-1, reads ETGVTQSPTHLIKTRGQQVTLRCSSQSGHNTVSWYQQALGQGPQFIFQYYREEENGRGNFPPRFSGLQFPNYSSELNVNALELDDSALYLCASSSNQGTEAFFGQGTRLTVV.

The chain is built from TRBV29-1 and TRBJ1-3; 7 bases line up with TRBD1. The CDR3 runs 13 residues. The germline V gene encodes CDR1 SQVTM and CDR2 ANQGSEA. V was clipped by 4 bases and J by 2 bases; unmatched bases: 2. The CDR3 protein is CSVAGTAGNTIYF. The CDR3 DNA is TGCAGCGTTGCAGGGACAGCTGGAAACACCATATATTTT.

The table lists this clone with a few counts. The chain is built from TRBV6-6 and TRBJ2-7; D unclear. CDR1 MNHNY and CDR2 SVGAGI come from the germline V gene (reference sequence). V was cut by 7 bases and J by 1 base, with 11 bases left in between. This CDR3 is built from 13 residues. CDR3 protein: CASIKSPSYEQYF. In DNA, the CDR3 is TGTGCCAGCATTAAGTCTCCTTCCTACGAGCAGTACTTC.

The chain uses TRBV27 and TRBJ2-7; D might be TRBD2 (5 bases). CDR1 is MNHEY, CDR2 SMNVEV, per germline (reference sequence). This CDR3 has 12 amino acids. Deletions cut 4 bases from V and 3 bases from J, with 7 bases between. CDR3 sequence reads: CASSSRGYEQYF. CDR3 in DNA: TGTGCCAGCAGTTCCCGGGGCTACGAGCAGTACTTC.

The chain recombines TRBV9 with TRBJ2-1; a weak D match, TRBD2 (5 bases). The CDR3 is made up of 16 amino acids. V was clipped by 2 bases and J by 6 bases, with 18 bases between them. From germline, CDR1 is SGDLS and CDR2 YYNGEE. Written as DNA, the CDR3 is TGTGCCAGCAGCGTGGGCAACACGATACTAGGCAATGAGCAGTTCTTC. Translated: CASSVGNTILGNEQFF.

The chain employs TRBV7-2 and TRBJ2-3; D call uncertain. CDR1 and CDR2 (germline): SGHTA, FQGNSA. V shed 1 base and J shed 5 bases, with 13 bases lying between them. The CDR3 extends over 15 amino acids. The DNA for the CDR3 is TGTGCCAGCAGCTTAGAAGGCCGGCCTATAGATACGCAGTATTTT. Protein: CASSLEGRPIDTQYF.

The chain has TRBV18 and TRBJ1-2; unclear D gene. This CDR3 has 15 residues. Germline V CDR1 and CDR2: KGHSH, LQKENI. The V end was cut by 6 bases, the J end by 6 bases, with 20 bases between. Written as DNA, the CDR3 is TGTGCCAGCTCGGACGACCTAATACTAAAGCATGGCTACACCTTC. This encodes CASSDDLILKHGYTF.

This clone was recorded once. The V call is TRBV7-6, the J call TRBJ2-7, with unresolved D. The CDR3 is 13 residues long. The germline V gene has CDR1 SGHVS and CDR2 FNYEAQ. Trimming shortened V by 2 bases and J by 0 bases, and 5 bases separated the two germline ends. CDR3 loop: CASSLMSSYEQYF. The CDR3 region has the DNA TGTGCCAGCAGCTTAATGAGCTCCTACGAGCAGTACTTC.

V and J are TRBV19 and TRBJ1-1; D not certain. The length of the CDR3 is 15 residues. Germline CDR1 and CDR2: LNHDA and SQIVND (reference sequence). V was pared by 1 base and J by 1 base, with 10 bases between. In DNA form, the CDR3 reads TGTGCCAGTAGTATAGGGGCGGCCAGGAACACTGAAGCTTTCTTT. Residues: CASSIGAARNTEAFF.

The rearrangement uses TRBV6-4 and TRBJ2-3; D might be TRBD1 or TRBD2, each matching 5 bases. Deletions cut 4 bases from V and 2 bases from J, with 7 bases between. The CDR3 covers 13 residues. Looked up from germline, CDR1 is MRHNA and CDR2 is SNTAGT. The CDR3 sequence is CASSAGTTDTQYF. The CDR3 region has the DNA TGTGCCAGCAGTGCCGGGACCACAGATACGCAGTATTTT.

The chain carries TRBV19 and TRBJ2-5; no firm D call. Germline CDR1 LNHDA, CDR2 SQIVND (reference sequence). The CDR3 totals 13 residues. The V end was cut by 5 bases, the J end by 5 bases, with 12 bases between. The CDR3: CASSPLRGETQYF. CDR3 in DNA: TGTGCCAGTAGTCCATTACGTGGGGAGACCCAGTACTTC.

The chain is built from TRBV5-5 and TRBJ1-4, with 7 nucleotides matching TRBD1. The junction had 5 bases not matched to a gene; V was cut back by 4 bases and J by 8 bases. This CDR3 region has 13 residues. Germline CDR1 is SGHKS and CDR2 is YYEKEE (reference sequence). The CDR3 DNA is TGTGCCAGCAGCCCGGGACAGACAGAAAAACTGTTTTTT. Protein: CASSPGQTEKLFF.

The chain employs TRBV5-1 and TRBJ1-1; the D gene is possibly TRBD1 (6 bases). In germline, CDR1 is SGHRS, CDR2 YFSETQ. V was shortened by 3 bases and J by 3 bases, with 12 bases between the two germline ends. This CDR3 has 14 residues. CDR3: CASSYRAGDTEAFF. The CDR3, as DNA: TGCGCCAGCAGCTACAGGGCTGGGGACACTGAAGCTTTCTTT.

The rearrangement joins TRBV19 to TRBJ1-4, with TRBD1 matching 8 bases. CDR1 LNHDA and CDR2 SQIVND come from the germline V gene (reference sequence). The CDR3 is 16 amino acids. V lost 6 bases, J lost 0 bases, and 6 bases stayed unmatched. In nucleotides, the CDR3 is TGTGCCAGTAGATGGACAGGGAGAGCAACTAATGAAAAACTGTTTTTT. Its translation is CASRWTGRATNEKLFF.

V and J are TRBV7-3 and TRBJ2-3; TRBD2 matches 11 bases. V shed 5 bases, J shed 4 bases, and the junction held 8 bases outside the gene matches. This CDR3 contains 16 residues. The germline V gene encodes CDR1 SGHTA and CDR2 FQGTGA. CDR3 region: CASSPLSGRAADTQYF. CDR3 sequence (DNA): TGTGCCAGCAGCCCCCTTAGCGGGAGGGCCGCAGATACGCAGTATTTT.

This rearrangement joins TRBV7-9 to TRBJ2-4, with TRBD2 matching 14 bases. The CDR3 extends over 17 amino acids. Looked up from germline, CDR1 is SEHNR and CDR2 is FQNEAQ (reference sequence). The V segment lost 5 bases and the J segment 2 bases; nucleotides outside the gene matches: 5. The CDR3 DNA reads TGTGCCAGCAGCAATGGACTAGCGGGAGGCCCCAAAAACATTCAGTACTTC. Translating it yields CASSNGLAGGPKNIQYF.

This clone was observed a single time. The V call is TRBV6-6, the J call TRBJ1-2; 7 bases are shared with TRBD1. The CDR3 loop spans 14 amino acids. From germline, CDR1 is MNHNY and CDR2 SVGAGI (reference sequence). Germline trimming cut 4 bases from V and 8 bases from J; bases unmatched to any gene: 10. The DNA for the CDR3 is TGTGCCAGCAGTTGGGGGACAGAACTAAAAGGCTACACCTTC. The encoded protein is CASSWGTELKGYTF.

The chain combines TRBV27 with TRBJ2-1; D perhaps matches TRBD1 (6 bases). Germline lookup yields CDR1 MNHEY and CDR2 SMNVEV (reference sequence). Between the trimmed V and J ends, which lost 3 bases and 9 bases, there was a span of 15 bases. The CDR3 contains 14 residues. CDR3 in amino acids: CASSLDSVGLEQFF. The CDR3 DNA reads TGTGCCAGCAGTTTGGACAGTGTGGGGCTTGAGCAGTTCTTC.

This chain joins TRBV2 and TRBJ2-7; D remains ambiguous. The CDR3 length is 11 residues. The V gene's germline CDR1 is SNHLY and CDR2 FYNNEI. V lost 6 bases, J lost 0 bases, and 3 bases lay in between. The CDR3 protein is CASRTSYEQYF. CDR3 nucleotide sequence: TGTGCCAGCAGAACCTCCTACGAGCAGTACTTC.

The chain employs TRBV2 and TRBJ1-1, with 7 bases matching TRBD1. The CDR3 contains 15 residues. V lost 6 bases and J lost 5; bases outside the gene matches: 12. Germline CDR1 reads SNHLY; CDR2 reads FYNNEI. Here the CDR3 DNA reads TGTGCCAGCAGCTCGGACAGGAAAGGGAGGACTGAAGCTTTCTTT. This encodes CASSSDRKGRTEAFF.

This clone was detected only a few times. DNA of the CDR3: TGTGCCTGGAGCGGCCTAGGAAGCGGGATGGGAGATACGCAGTATTTT. Translated, it gives CAWSGLGSGMGDTQYF. The rearrangement uses TRBV30 and TRBJ2-3, with TRBD2 matching 7 bases. With 3 bases clipped from V and 5 bases from J, the junction kept 14 bases outside the gene matches. The CDR3 contains 16 residues. Per the germline V gene, CDR1 is GTSNPN and CDR2 is SVGIG (reference sequence).

This chain connects TRBV6-5 to TRBJ1-3; no clear D. The CDR3 sequence is 13 residues long. Trimming cost V 6 bases and J 0 bases, with 6 bases left between them. Germline lookup yields CDR1 MNHEY and CDR2 SVGAGI. The DNA for the CDR3 is TGTGCCAGCAGCACTCTCTCTGGAAACACCATATATTTT. This sequence encodes CASSTLSGNTIYF.

The chain has TRBV29-1 and TRBJ2-1, with TRBD2 matching 10 bases. With V trimmed by 7 bases and J by 6 bases, 3 bases remained unmatched. The CDR3 spans 12 residues. The V gene's germline CDR1 is SQVTM and CDR2 ANQGSEA. The chain's CDR3 is CSGTSGANEQFF. The DNA of the CDR3 is TGCAGCGGGACTAGCGGAGCCAATGAGCAGTTCTTC.

This clone has only one observation. This rearrangement joins TRBV12-5 to TRBJ2-1; TRBD2 agrees at 11 bases. Germline V gives CDR1 LGHNT, CDR2 FRNRAP. V lost 4 bases, J lost 8 bases, and 1 base stayed unmatched. The CDR3 is made up of 13 amino acids. DNA for the CDR3: TGTGCTAGTGGTTCTAGCGGGAGGTATGAGCAGTTCTTC. This encodes CASGSSGRYEQFF.

This sequence joins TRBV5-6 and TRBJ1-4, with D unresolved. The CDR3 sequence is 14 residues long. The V and J ends lost 1 base and 10 bases respectively, with 14 bases between them. Germline loops: CDR1 SGHDT, CDR2 YYEEEE. CDR3 residues: CASSLRRAKGKLFF. In nucleotides, the CDR3 is TGTGCCAGCAGCTTGCGTAGGGCTAAGGGAAAACTGTTTTTT.